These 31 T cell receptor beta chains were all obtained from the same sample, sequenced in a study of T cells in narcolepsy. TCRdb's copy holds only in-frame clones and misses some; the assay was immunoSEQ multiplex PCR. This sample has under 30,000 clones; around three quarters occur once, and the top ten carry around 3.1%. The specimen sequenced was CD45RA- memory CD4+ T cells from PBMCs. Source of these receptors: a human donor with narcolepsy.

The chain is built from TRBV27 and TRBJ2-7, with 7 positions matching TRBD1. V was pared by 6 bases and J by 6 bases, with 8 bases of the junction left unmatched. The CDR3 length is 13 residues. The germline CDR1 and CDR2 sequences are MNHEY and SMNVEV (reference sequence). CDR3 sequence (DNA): TGTGCCAGCAGATCCAACAGGGGCGGCGAGCAGTACTTC. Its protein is CASRSNRGGEQYF.

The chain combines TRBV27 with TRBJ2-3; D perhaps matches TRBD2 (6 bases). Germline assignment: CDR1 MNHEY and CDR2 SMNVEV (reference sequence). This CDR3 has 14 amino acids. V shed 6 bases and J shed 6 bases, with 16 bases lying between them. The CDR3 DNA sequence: TGTGCCAGCAGGCGACGGGGGATTGTGGATACGCAGTATTTT. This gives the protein CASRRRGIVDTQYF.

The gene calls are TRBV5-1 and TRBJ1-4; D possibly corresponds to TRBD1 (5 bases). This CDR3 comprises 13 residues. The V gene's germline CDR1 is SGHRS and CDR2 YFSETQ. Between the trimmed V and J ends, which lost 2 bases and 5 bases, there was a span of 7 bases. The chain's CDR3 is CASSLRTNEKLFF. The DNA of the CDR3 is TGCGCCAGCAGCTTAAGGACAAATGAAAAACTGTTTTTT.

CDR3 sequence: CASSLQEDQPQHF. In nucleotides, the CDR3 is TGTGCCAGCAGCTTACAAGAGGATCAGCCCCAGCATTTT. V and J are TRBV7-9 and TRBJ1-5; no clear D. V lost 2 bases to trimming and J lost 5 bases, with 7 bases between them. In germline, CDR1 is SEHNR, CDR2 FQNEAQ (reference sequence). The CDR3 is 13 residues long.

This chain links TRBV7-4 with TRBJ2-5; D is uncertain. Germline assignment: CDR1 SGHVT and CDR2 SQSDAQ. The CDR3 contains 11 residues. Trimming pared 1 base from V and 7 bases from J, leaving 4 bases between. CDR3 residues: CASSLVGTQYF. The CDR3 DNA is TGTGCCAGCAGCTTAGTTGGGACCCAGTACTTC. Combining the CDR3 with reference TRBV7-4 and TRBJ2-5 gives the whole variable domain GAGVSQSPRYKVAKRGRDVALRCDSISGHVTLYWYRQTLGQGSEVLTYSQSDAQRDKSGRPSGRFSAERPERSVSTLKIQRTEQGDSAVYLCASSLVGTQYFGPGTRLLVL.

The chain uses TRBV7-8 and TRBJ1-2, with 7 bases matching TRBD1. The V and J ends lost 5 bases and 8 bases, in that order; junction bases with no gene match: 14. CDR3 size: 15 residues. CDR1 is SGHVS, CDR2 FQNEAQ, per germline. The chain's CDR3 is CASSPDDRAYRGYTF. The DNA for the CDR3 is TGTGCCAGCAGCCCAGATGACAGGGCGTATCGGGGCTACACCTTC.

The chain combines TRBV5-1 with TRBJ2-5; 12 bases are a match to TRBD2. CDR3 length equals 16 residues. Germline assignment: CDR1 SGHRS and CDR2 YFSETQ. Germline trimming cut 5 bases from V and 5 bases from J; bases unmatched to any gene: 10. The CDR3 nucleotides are TGCGCCAGCAGTGTGACCGCCGGGACTAGCGGGGAGACCCAGTACTTC. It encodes CASSVTAGTSGETQYF.

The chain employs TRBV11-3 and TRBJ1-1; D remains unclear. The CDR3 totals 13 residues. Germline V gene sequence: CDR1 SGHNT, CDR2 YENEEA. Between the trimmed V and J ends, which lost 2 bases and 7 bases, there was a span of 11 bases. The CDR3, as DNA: TGTGCCAGCAGCTTACCGTCAGCTATTGAAGCTTTCTTT. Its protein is CASSLPSAIEAFF.

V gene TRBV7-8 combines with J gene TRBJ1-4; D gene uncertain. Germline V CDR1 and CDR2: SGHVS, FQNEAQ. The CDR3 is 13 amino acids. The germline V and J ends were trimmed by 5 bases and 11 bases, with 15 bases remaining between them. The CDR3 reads CASSHQESWKLFF. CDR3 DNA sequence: TGTGCCAGCAGCCACCAGGAGTCTTGGAAACTGTTTTTT.

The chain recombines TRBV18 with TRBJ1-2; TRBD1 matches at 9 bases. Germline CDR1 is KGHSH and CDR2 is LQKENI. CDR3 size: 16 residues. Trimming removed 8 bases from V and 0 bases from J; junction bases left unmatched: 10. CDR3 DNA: TGTGCCAGCCGGACAGGGGCGTACTCGTCTAACTATGGCTACACCTTC. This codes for CASRTGAYSSNYGYTF.

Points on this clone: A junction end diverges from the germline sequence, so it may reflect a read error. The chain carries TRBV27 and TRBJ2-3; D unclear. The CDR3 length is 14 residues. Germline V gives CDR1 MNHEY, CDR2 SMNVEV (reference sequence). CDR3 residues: CASSRSFFTDAQYF. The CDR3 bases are TGTGCCAGCAGCAGGTCTTTTTTCACAGATGCGCAGTATTTT.

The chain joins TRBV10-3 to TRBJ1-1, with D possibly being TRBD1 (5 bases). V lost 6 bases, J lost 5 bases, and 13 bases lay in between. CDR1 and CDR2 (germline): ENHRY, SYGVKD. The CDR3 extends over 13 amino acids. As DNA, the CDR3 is TGTGCCATCAGGGGCAGGGATCGGACTGAAGCTTTCTTT. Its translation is CAIRGRDRTEAFF.

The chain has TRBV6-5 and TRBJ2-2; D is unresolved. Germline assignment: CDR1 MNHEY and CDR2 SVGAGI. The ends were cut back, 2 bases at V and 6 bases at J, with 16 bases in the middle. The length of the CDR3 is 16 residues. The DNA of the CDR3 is TGTGCCAGCAGTTACGGACGTTTTGTCGTCTCCGGGGAGCTGTTTTTT. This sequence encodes CASSYGRFVVSGELFF.

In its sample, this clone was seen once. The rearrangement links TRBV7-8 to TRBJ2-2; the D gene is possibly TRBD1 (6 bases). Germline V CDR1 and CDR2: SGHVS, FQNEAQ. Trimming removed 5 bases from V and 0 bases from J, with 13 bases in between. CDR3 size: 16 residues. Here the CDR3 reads CASSRQGIPNTGELFF. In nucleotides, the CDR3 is TGTGCCAGCAGCCGTCAGGGGATACCGAACACCGGGGAGCTGTTTTTT. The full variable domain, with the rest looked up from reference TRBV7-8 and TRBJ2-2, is GAGVSQSPRYKVAKRGQDVALRCDPISGHVSLFWYQQALGQGPEFLTYFQNEAQLDKSGLPSDRFFAERPEGSVSTLKIQRTQQEDSAVYLCASSRQGIPNTGELFFGEGSRLTVL.

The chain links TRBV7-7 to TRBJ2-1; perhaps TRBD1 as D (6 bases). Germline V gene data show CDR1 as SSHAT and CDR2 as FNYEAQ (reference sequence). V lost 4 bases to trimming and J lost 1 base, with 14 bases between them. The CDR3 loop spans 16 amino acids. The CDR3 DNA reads TGTGCCAGCAGCTCCTCGTACAGGGTATCCTACAATGAGCAGTTCTTC. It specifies CASSSSYRVSYNEQFF.

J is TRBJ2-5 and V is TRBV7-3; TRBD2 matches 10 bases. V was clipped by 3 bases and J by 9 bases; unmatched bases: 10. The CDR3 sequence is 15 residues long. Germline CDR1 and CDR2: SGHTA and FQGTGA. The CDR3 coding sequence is TGTGCCAGCAGCTTCAGCGGGGGGGCCGTTTCGGCCCAGTACTTC. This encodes CASSFSGGAVSAQYF.

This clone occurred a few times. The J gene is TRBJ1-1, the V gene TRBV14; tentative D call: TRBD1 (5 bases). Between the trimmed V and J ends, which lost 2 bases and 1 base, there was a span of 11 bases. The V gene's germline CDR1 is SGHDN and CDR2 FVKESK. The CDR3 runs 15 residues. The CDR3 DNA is TGTGCCAGCAGCCAACAGCCGGGGGGGAACACTGAAGCTTTCTTT. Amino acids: CASSQQPGGNTEAFF. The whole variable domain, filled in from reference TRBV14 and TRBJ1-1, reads EAGVTQFPSHSVIEKGQTVTLRCDPISGHDNLYWYRRVMGKEIKFLLHFVKESKQDESGMPNNRFLAERTGGTYSTLKVQPAELEDSGVYFCASSQQPGGNTEAFFGQGTRLTVV.

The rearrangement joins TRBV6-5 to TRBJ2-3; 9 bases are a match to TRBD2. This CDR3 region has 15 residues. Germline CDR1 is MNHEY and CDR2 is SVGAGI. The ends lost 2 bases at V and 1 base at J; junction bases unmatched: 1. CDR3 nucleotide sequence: TGTGCCAGCAGTTACCGGACTAGCGGCACAGATACGCAGTATTTT. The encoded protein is CASSYRTSGTDTQYF.

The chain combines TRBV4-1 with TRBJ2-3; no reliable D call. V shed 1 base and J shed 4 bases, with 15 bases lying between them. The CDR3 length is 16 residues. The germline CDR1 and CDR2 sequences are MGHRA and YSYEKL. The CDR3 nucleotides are TGCGCCAGCAGCCAAGTAAACCTAGGGTTCGCAGATACGCAGTATTTT. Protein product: CASSQVNLGFADTQYF.

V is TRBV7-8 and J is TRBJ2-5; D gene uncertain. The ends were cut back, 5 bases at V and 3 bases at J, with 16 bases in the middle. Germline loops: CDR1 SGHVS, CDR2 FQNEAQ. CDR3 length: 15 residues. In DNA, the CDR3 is TGTGCCAGCAGCCCCCGGCCCTGGGATAAAGAGACCCAGTACTTC. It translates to CASSPRPWDKETQYF.

DNA of the CDR3: TGTGCCAGCAGGCAGACCGACAACTATGGCTACACCTTC. It yields the protein CASRQTDNYGYTF. This rearrangement joins TRBV6-5 to TRBJ1-2; no firm D call. The CDR3 has 13 residues. The V end lost 6 bases, the J end lost 2 bases, and 10 bases lay between the germline ends. Germline-derived CDR1 and CDR2 are MNHEY and SVGAGI.

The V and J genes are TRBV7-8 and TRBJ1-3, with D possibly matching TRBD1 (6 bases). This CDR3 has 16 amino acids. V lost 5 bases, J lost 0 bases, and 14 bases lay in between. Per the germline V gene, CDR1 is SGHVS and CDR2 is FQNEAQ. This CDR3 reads CASSPRGQDSGNTIYF. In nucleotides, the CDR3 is TGTGCCAGCAGCCCAAGGGGACAAGACTCTGGAAACACCATATATTTT.

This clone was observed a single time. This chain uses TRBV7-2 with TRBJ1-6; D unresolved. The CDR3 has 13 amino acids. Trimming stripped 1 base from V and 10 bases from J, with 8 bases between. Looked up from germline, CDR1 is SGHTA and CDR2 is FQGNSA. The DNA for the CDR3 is TGTGCCAGCAGCTTAGGGCAGGTCTCACCCCTCCACTTT. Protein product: CASSLGQVSPLHF.

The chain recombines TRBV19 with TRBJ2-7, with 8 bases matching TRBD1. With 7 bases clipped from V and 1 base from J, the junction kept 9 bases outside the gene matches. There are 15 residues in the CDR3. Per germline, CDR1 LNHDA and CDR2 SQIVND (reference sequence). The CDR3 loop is CASKYGQGPSYEQYF. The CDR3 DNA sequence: TGTGCCAGTAAATACGGACAGGGTCCTTCCTACGAGCAGTACTTC.

CDR3 residues: CASSFVVSTDTQYF. CDR3 in DNA: TGTGCCAGCAGCTTCGTTGTCTCCACAGATACGCAGTATTTT. The chain uses TRBV11-3 and TRBJ2-3; unclear D gene. The CDR3 is 14 residues long. Germline-derived CDR1 and CDR2 are SGHNT and YENEEA. Trimming pared 3 bases from V and 2 bases from J, leaving 9 bases between.

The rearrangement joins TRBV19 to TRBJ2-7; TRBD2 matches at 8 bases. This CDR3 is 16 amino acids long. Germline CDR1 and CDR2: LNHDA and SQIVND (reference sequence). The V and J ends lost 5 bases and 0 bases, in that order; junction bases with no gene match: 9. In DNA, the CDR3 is TGTGCCAGTAGTTCTGGCGGGGGGTCCATCTCCTACGAGCAGTACTTC. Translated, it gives CASSSGGGSISYEQYF.

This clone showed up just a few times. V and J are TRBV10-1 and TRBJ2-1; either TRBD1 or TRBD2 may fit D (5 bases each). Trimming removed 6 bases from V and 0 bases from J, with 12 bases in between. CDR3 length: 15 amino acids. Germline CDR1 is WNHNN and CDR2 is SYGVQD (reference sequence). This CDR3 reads CASSPGANSYNEQFF. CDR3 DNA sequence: TGCGCCAGCAGCCCCGGGGCAAACTCCTACAATGAGCAGTTCTTC.

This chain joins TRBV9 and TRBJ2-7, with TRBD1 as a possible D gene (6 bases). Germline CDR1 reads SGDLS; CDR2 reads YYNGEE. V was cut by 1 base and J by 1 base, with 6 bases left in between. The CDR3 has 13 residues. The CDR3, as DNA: TGTGCCAGCAGCGTAAGGGGGTCCTACGAGCAGTACTTC. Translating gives CASSVRGSYEQYF. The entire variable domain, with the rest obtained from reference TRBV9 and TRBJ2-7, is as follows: DSGVTQTPKHLITATGQRVTLRCSPRSGDLSVYWYQQSLDQGLQFLIQYYNGEERAKGNILERFSAQQFPDLHSELNLSSLELGDSALYFCASSVRGSYEQYFGPGTRLTVT.

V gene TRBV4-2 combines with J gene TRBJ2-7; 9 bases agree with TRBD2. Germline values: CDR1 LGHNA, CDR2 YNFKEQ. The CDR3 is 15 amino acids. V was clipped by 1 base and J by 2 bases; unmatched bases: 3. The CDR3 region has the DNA TGTGCCAGCAGCCAAGTGCTAGCGGGGACCTACGAGCAGTACTTC. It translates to CASSQVLAGTYEQYF.

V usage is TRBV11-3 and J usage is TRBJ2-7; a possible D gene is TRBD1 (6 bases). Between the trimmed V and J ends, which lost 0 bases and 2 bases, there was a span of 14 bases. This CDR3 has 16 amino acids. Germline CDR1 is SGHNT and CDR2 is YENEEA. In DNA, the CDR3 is TGTGCCAGCAGCTTAGAGAGAGGGACACGGACCTACGAGCAGTACTTC. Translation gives CASSLERGTRTYEQYF.

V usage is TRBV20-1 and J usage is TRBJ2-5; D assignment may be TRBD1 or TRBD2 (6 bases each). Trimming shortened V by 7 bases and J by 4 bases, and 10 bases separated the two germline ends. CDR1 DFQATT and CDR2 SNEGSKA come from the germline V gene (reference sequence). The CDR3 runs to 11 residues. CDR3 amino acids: CSGGARETQYF. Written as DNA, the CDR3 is TGCAGTGGGGGGGCTCGAGAGACCCAGTACTTC.